This entry concerns a single TCR beta chain. The CDR3 runs 13 residues. Losses at the gene ends were 8 bases for V and 1 base for J; bases not matched to a gene: 7. The germline CDR1 and CDR2 sequences are GTSNPN and SVGIG (reference sequence). This specimen comes from a study of post-analysis software for immune sequencing data. Unique molecular identifiers had been added to the TCR beta cDNA libraries. TCRdb re-called the PCR reads through MiXCR, storing one row per CDR3 protein. The table includes under 200,000 distinct CDR3 sequences, roughly 40% detected once. The receptor comes from a girl aged 10-17 years with multiple sclerosis. Sequences were derived from blood, sampled after autologous hematopoietic stem cell transplantation. The chain uses TRBV30 and TRBJ1-2; 7 positions match TRBD1. DNA for the CDR3: TGTGCCGAACAGGGGATGTATAACTATGGCTACACCTTC. Its translation is CAEQGMYNYGYTF. Using reference TRBV30 and TRBJ1-2 for the parts outside the CDR3, the full variable domain is SQTIHQWPATLVQPVGSPLSLECTVEGTSNPNLYWYRQAAGRGLQLLFYSVGIGQISSEVPQNLSASRPQDRQFILSSKKLLLSDSGFYLCAEQGMYNYGYTFGSGTRLTVV.